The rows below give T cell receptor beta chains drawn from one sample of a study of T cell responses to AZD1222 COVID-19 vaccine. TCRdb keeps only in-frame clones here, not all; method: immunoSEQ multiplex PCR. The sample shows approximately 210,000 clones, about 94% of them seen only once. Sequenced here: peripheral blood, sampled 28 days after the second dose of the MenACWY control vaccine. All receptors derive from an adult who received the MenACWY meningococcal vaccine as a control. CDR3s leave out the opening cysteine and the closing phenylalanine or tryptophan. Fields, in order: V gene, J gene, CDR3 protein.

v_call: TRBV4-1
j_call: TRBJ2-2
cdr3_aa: ASSQDRWNTGELF

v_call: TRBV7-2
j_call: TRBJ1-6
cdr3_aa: ASSLVGQGPNSPLH

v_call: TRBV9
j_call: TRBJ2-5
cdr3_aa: ASSVGGVFGETQY

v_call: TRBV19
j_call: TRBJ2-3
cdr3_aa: ASSSGDTDTQY

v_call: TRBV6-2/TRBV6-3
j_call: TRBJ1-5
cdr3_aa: ASSYARQGSNQPQH

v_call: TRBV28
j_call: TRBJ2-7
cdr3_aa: ASSLQSGIYEQY

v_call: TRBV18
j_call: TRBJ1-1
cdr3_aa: ASSPLEGVWTEAF

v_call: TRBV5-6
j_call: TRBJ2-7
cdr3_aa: ASSSTGYEQY

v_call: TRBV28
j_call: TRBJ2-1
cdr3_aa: ASRKAGINNEQF

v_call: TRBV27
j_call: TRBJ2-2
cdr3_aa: ASSFSGNTGELF

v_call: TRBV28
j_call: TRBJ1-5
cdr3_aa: ASSFQPQH

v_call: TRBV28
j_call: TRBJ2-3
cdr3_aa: ASTSLRGYSTDTQY

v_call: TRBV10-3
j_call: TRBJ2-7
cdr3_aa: ATTGASGSSYEQY

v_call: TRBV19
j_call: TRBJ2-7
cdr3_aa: ASTYEQY